This T cell receptor beta chain derives from a study of cytomegalovirus exposure and HLA in healthy donors. Study at large: In a previous analysis, 110 million or so unique TCR beta sequences were found from some 180 million T cells. Study-wide results and caveats: In a later analysis, donors in an Asian-associated ancestry cluster reportedly had fewer N-insertions in productive TCRs than the cohort mean. Later work associated 17,000 or so TCR beta sequences with HLA alleles at 0.05 false discovery rate.

Notes on this clone: Its cognate antigen is unknown.

Amplification used 60 Vbeta primers and 13 Jbeta primers. Using immunoSEQ multiplex PCR, the repertoire was profiled, and TCRdb retains in-frame clones only, with some absent. The sample lists under 200,000 clones, roughly 80% occurring once. This clonotype originated in a man aged 40-49 years in good health and CMV-seronegative. Sample: PBMCs.

CDR3 sequence: CASSPGGTQYF. DNA of the CDR3: TGCGCCAGCAGCCCGGGGGGGACCCAGTACTTC. The chain uses TRBV5-1 and TRBJ2-5; 7 nucleotides align to TRBD2. CDR3 length equals 11 residues. CDR1 is SGHRS and CDR2 is YFSETQ in the germline V gene. Trimming cost V 4 bases and J 7 bases; bases outside gene matches: 1.